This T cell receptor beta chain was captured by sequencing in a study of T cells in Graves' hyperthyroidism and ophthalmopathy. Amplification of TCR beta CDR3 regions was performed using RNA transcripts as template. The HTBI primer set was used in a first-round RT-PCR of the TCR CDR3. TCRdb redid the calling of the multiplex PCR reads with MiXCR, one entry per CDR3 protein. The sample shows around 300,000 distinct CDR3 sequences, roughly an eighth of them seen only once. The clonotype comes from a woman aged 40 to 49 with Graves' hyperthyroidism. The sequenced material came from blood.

CDR3 protein: CASRPGTGGYEAFF. The CDR3, as DNA: TGTGCCAGCCGGCCCGGGACAGGGGGCTATGAAGCTTTCTTT. The rearrangement uses TRBV12-3 or TRBV12-4 and TRBJ1-1; 12 nucleotides match TRBD1. Trimming removed 8 bases from V and 7 bases from J; junction bases left unmatched: 8. The CDR3 contains 14 residues.